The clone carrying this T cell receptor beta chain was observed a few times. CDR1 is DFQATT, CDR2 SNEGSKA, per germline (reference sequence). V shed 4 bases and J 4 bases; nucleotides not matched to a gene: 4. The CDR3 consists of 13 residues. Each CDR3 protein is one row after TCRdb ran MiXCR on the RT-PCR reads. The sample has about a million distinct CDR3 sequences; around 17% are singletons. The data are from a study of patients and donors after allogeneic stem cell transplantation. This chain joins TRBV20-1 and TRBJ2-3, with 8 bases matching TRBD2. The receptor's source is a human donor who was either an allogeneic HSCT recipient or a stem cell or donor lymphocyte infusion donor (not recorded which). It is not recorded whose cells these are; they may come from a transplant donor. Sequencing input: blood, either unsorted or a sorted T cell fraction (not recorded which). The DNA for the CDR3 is TGCAGTGCTAAGGGACTAGGGGCAGATACGCAGTATTTT. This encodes CSAKGLGADTQYF.